This T cell receptor beta chain was observed in a study of shared clonotypes between healthy human individuals (dated by TCRdb to 2020 to 2021). A note on the overall study: The cohort comprised a couple of women and a few men aged 18 to 49 years. The study deeply sequenced blood TCR repertoires of five healthy adults to estimate repertoire size and the extent of clonotype sharing between individuals. Each donor's leukapheresis produced roughly between about 0.8 and 8.9 billion PBMCs. Per donor, three plates each were used for CD4 naive and CD4 memory, two for CD8 naive, and one for CD8 memory. Different laboratories and diverse techniques were used to prepare libraries and sequence TCR repertoires, to increase sequencing depth and limit assay-specific biases. Summary of the overall study and its limitations: Only blood was sampled, and tissue TCR repertoires likely differ from those in blood. The genetic and exposure-history diversity represented was limited by the small number of donors. Sharing across several donors was observed for 4.5% to 6.5% of naive CD4, 3.5% of naive CD8, over 2% of memory CD4, and less than 0.45% of memory CD8 clonotypes. Clonotypes shared by all four sorted-subset donors showed higher generation probabilities than non-shared clonotypes. Naive subsets generally had larger estimated clonotype richness than memory subsets. Pairwise subsampling indicated that sequencing depth was expected to affect the degree of clonotype sharing among donors. Rarefaction of sorted-subset datasets indicated incomplete sequencing despite the large sequencing depth.

V was cut back by 1 base and J by 4 bases, leaving a gap of 23 bases between them. From the germline V gene, CDR1 is MNHNS and CDR2 is SASEGT. Spanning cysteine to phenylalanine, the CDR3 consists of 18 amino acids. Here the CDR3 DNA is all that survives: 54 bases in frame from base 1. Worth noting for this clone: Its antigen is unknown. Within one base of it there is no much larger clone, and no base qualities were kept.

CD8 naive samples were CD45RO-negative cells positively selected for CCR7, giving a CD45RA+CCR7+ population that excluded TemRA cells. The donors were healthy, HIV-negative adults with no recently reported acute infections or vaccinations. Every donor was a Caucasian adult living in Nashville, Tennessee, USA. Blood was collected by leukapheresis, and PBMCs were isolated by Ficoll-Histopaque density gradient centrifugation and then cryopreserved in liquid nitrogen vapor phase. Analytical flow cytometry was used to check the purity and quantity of every magnetically sorted T cell population. Genomic DNA was isolated from every sorted fraction and measured by UV absorbance on a Nanodrop 2000c. Using the deep immunoSEQ assay, TCR CDR3 regions were amplified from genomic DNA by multiplex PCR. Extracted genomic DNA from each cell subset was distributed evenly across all wells of several immunoSEQ 96-well plates, and each plate was treated as a replicate. For sorted subsets, about 220 ng of genomic DNA, equivalent to 25,000 to 35,000 T cell genomes, went into each replicate PCR. Purified libraries were quantified with a Qubit 3.0 fluorometer, sized on a Bioanalyzer 2100, and re-quantified with the KAPA Library Quantification kit. Every immunoSEQ 96-well plate was sequenced on a separate single-read 150-cycle Illumina NextSeq 550 flow cell. On the study's bioinformatics: The immunoSEQ output contained only junctional sequences without quality scores, so filtering could not match that applied to full-length reads. To assign V/J genes and CDR3, sequences were annotated using PyIR, a Python wrapper for IgBLAST v1.9, with IMGT germline references. Reads were filtered out if the reads had weak V/J assignments (E-value above 1e-6), no CDR3, stop codons, out-of-frame junctions, or ambiguous translated residues. V3J clonotypes were defined as sequences sharing an identical inferred V gene, J gene, and CDR3 amino acid sequence. Percentage overlap between repertoires was calculated by dividing the number of shared unique clonotypes by the size of the smaller repertoire. Repertoire richness was assessed with RTK rarefaction, the Chao1 estimator, and Recon v2.1 estimates of unobserved clonotypes. Generation probabilities for all TCRbeta clonotypes obtained by the gDNA method from a handful of donors were computed using OLGA. Not all clones reach the TCRdb copy of this immuneACCESS table, which keeps in-frame sequences only. Checked studies attribute under half of the gap to unresolved V genes and leave the rest unexplained. V, J and clone size are those of that table, while D and trimming were read from the DNA. The sample records some 2 million clones, roughly 94% of which are singletons. The ten top clones hold around 1.1% of the sample.

The sequencing input was naive CD8+ T cells sorted from blood. The cell subset or site label for this specimen denotes: CD45RA+CCR7+. The rearranged segments are TRBV6-1 and TRBJ2-7; a tentative D call is TRBD1 (6 bases match). The source is a man younger than 35 in good health. DNA sequence: TGTGCCAGCAGTGAAGAAAGGGTAGACAGGTATGGGCGTTACGAGCAGTACTTC. Translated, it reads CASSEERVDRYGRYEQYF.